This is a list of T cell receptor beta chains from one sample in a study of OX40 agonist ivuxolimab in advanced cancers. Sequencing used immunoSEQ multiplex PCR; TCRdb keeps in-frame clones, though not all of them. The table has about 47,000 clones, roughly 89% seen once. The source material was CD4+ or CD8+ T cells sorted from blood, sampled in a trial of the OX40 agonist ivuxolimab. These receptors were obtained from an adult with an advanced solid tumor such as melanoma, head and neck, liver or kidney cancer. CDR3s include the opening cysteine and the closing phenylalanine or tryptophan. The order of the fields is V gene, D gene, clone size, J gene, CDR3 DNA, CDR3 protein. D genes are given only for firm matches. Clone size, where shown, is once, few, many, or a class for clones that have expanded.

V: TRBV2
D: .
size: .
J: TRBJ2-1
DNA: TGTGCCAGCAGTGAAGCGCTTGGTGGTTTTGGGTACCCCAGCTCCTACAATGAGCAGTTCTTC
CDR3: CASSEALGGFGYPSSYNEQFF

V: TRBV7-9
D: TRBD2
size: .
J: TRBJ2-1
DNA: TGTGCCAGCAGCTTAGGATCCGGGACTAGCGGAAAGGTCTACAATGAGCAGTTCTTC
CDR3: CASSLGSGTSGKVYNEQFF

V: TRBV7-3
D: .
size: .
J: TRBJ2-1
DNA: TGTGCCAGCAGCCCGGGCAGTATGCGGATAAGCGGCAATGAGCAGTTCTTC
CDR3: CASSPGSMRISGNEQFF

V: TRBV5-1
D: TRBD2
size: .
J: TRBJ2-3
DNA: TGCGCCAGCAAAACCCCGGGACTAGCGGGAGGCACAGATACGCAGTATTTT
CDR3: CASKTPGLAGGTDTQYF

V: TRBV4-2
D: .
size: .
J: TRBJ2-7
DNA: TGTGCCAGCAGCCAGGCGGGGCAGCCTGACTACGAGCAGTACTTC
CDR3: CASSQAGQPDYEQYF

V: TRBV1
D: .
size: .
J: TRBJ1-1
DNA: TGCACCAGCAGCCAAGTCGGGAGGACAGTCGACCGGAACACTGAAGCTTTCTTT
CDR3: CTSSQVGRTVDRNTEAFF

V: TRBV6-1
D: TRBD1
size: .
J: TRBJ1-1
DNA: TGTGCCAGCAGTGAAAGGTGGACAGGGCTCACTGAAGCTTTCTTT
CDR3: CASSERWTGLTEAFF

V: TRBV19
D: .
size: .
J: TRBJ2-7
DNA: TGTGCCAGTAGTATGACCCTGGGTCCGGGGGAGCAGTACTTC
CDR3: CASSMTLGPGEQYF

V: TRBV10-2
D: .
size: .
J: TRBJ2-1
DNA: TGCGCCAGCAGTGAGTCTGAGGGCTCCTACAATGAGCAGTTCTTC
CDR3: CASSESEGSYNEQFF

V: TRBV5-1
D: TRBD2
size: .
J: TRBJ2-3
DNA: TGCGCCAGCAGCTTGCAGCTAGCGGGAGGGGATACGCAGTATTTT
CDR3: CASSLQLAGGDTQYF

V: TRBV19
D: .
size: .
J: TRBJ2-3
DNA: TGTGCCAGTAGTATTGAGGGGCCCCGGACAGATACGCAGTATTTT
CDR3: CASSIEGPRTDTQYF

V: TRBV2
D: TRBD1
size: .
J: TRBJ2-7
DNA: TGTGCCAGCAAAACCGGGACAGGTGCCTACGAGCAGTACTTC
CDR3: CASKTGTGAYEQYF

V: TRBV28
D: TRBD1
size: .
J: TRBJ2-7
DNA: TGTGCCAGCAGTTTATCAGGACAGGGGGCCGTCTACGAGCAGTACTTC
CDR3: CASSLSGQGAVYEQYF

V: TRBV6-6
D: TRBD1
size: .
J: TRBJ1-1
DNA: TGTGCCAGCAGTATAACAGGGGGCACTGAAGCTTTCTTT
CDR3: CASSITGGTEAFF

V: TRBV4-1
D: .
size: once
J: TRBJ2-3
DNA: TGCGCCAGCAGTGCAGTCGCACGCTCGACAGATACGCAGTATTTT
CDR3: CASSAVARSTDTQYF

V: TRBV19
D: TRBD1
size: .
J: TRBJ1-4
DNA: TGTGCCAGTAGTATAAGAAAGGGGACAGGAGAAAAACTGTTTTTT
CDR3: CASSIRKGTGEKLFF

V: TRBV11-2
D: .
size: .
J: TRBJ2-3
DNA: TGTGCCAGCAGCTTAGAGTATAGCGGTCGACAGTATTTT
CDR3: CASSLEYSGRQYF

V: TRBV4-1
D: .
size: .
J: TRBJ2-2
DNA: TGCGCCAGCAGCCAAGATCGGTCAGGGAGTTTCACCGGGGAGCTGTTTTTT
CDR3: CASSQDRSGSFTGELFF

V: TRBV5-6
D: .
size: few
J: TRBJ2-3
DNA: TGTGCCAGCAGCCGCACTGGCCCAGATACGCAGTATTTT
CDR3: CASSRTGPDTQYF

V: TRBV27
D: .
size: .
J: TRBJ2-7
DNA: TGTGCCAGCAGTTTATCAGGGGGGCGTACCTACGAGCAGTACTTC
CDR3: CASSLSGGRTYEQYF

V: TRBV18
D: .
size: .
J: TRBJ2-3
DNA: TGTGCCAGCTCACCTTCCCAGGCGCGAATTGGGGATACGCAGTATTTT
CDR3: CASSPSQARIGDTQYF

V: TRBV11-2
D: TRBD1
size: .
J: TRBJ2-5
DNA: TGTGCCAGCAGCTCAGACAGGGAAGGGACCCAGTACTTC
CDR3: CASSSDREGTQYF

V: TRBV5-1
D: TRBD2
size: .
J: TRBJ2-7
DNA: TGCGCCAGCAGTCCTATGACTAGCGGGGTTTACGAGCAGTACTTC
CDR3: CASSPMTSGVYEQYF

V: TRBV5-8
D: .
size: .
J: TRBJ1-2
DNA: TGTGCCAGCAGCTTGGCCGGGAGGGGCGGCGACTATGGCTACACCTTC
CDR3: CASSLAGRGGDYGYTF

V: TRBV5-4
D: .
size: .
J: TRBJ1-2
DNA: TGTGCCAGCAGCTTGGCTTCTGGACAGTGGAGTTATGGCTACACCTTC
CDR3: CASSLASGQWSYGYTF

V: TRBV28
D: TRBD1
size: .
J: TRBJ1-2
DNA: TGTGCCAGCAGTTTAACAGGGGCCTGGGACTACACCTTC
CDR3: CASSLTGAWDYTF

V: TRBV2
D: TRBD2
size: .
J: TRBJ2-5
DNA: TGTGCCAGTACCGTAGGGGGACTAGCGGGGAAAGAGACCCAGTACTTC
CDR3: CASTVGGLAGKETQYF

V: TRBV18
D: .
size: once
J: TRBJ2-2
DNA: TGTGCCAGCTCACCAATCTGGGGAGAGAGGACCGGGGAGCTGTTTTTT
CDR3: CASSPIWGERTGELFF

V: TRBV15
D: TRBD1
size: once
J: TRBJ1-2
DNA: TGTGCCACCAGCAGAGGGGTGGGACAGGTCGGGGGGAACTATGGCTACACCTTC
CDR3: CATSRGVGQVGGNYGYTF

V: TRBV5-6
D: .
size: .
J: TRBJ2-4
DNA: TGTGCCAGCAGCTTGGTTGGTAGGCAAAACATTCAGTACTTC
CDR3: CASSLVGRQNIQYF

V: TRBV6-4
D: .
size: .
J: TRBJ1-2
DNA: TGTGCCAGCAGAAAAACGGGTCGGGGTATGAGGTGGATTTATGGCTACACCTTC
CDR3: CASRKTGRGMRWIYGYTF

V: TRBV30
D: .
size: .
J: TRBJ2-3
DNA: TGTGCCTGGAGTGTACAGGGATTCGGCACAGATACGCAGTATTTT
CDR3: CAWSVQGFGTDTQYF

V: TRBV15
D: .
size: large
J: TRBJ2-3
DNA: TGTGCCACCAGCCCCTTAGGAGATACGCAGTATTTT
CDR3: CATSPLGDTQYF

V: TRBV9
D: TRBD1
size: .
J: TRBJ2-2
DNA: TGTGCCAGCAGCCCCCGGGGACAGGGGGACACCGGGGAGCTGTTTTTT
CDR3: CASSPRGQGDTGELFF

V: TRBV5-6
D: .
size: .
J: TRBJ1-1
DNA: TGTGCCAGCAGCTTCCAGGGGATGGGGACTGAAGCTTTCTTT
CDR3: CASSFQGMGTEAFF

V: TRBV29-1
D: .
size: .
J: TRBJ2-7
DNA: TGCAGCGTTGGGATCGGGTCCTACGAGCAGTACTTC
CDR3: CSVGIGSYEQYF

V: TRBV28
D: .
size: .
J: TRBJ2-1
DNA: TGTGCCACGGACATCGCCTACAATGAGCAGTTCTTC
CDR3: CATDIAYNEQFF

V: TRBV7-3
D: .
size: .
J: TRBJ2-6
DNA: TGTGCCAGCAGCCGGGCAGGGTCCAGCTCTGGGGCCAACGTCCTGACTTTC
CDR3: CASSRAGSSSGANVLTF

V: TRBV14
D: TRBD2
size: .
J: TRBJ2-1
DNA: TGTGCCAGCAGCCCTATAGCGGGAGTAAATGAGCAGTTCTTC
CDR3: CASSPIAGVNEQFF

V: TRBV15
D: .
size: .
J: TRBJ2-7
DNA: TGTGCCACCAGGAAAGGGGCCTACGAGCAGTACTTC
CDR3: CATRKGAYEQYF

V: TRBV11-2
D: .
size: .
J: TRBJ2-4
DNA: TGTGCCAGCAGCCCCCGGGGGGCCAAAAACATTCAGTACTTC
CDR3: CASSPRGAKNIQYF

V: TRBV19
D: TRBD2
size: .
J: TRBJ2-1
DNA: TGTGCCAGTAGTCAAATAGCGGGAGTGGGTAGGGAGCAGTTCTTC
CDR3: CASSQIAGVGREQFF

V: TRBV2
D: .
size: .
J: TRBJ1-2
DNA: TGTGCCAGCAGTAGCCGTGGGGTGCACTATGGCTACACCTTC
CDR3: CASSSRGVHYGYTF

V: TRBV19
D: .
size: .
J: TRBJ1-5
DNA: TGTGCCAGTAGTATGTGGGGTAGCAATCAGCCCCAGCATTTT
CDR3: CASSMWGSNQPQHF

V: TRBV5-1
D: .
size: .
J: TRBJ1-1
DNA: TGCGCCAGCTGCCCCACTTCGGGGGAGAAGAACACTGAAGCTTTCTTT
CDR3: CASCPTSGEKNTEAFF

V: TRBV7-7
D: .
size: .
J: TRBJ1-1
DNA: TGTGCTAGCAGCTCCGCACCGGGCAGGGCCACTGAAGCTTTCTTT
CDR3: CASSSAPGRATEAFF

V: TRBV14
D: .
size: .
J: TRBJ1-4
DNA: TGTGCCAGCAGCCCACCGGGACGCTTTTATGAAAAACTGTTTTTT
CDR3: CASSPPGRFYEKLFF

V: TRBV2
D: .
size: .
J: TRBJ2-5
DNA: TGTGCCAGCAGTGGGGGGCAGGTGGCCCAGTACTTC
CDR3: CASSGGQVAQYF

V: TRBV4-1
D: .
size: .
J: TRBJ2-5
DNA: TGCGCCAGCAGCCAAGAGGGAGGGGGTCAAGAGACCCAGTACTTC
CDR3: CASSQEGGGQETQYF

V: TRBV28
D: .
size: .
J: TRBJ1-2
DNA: TGTGCCAGCATAATCGGAGGGGGTAACTATGGCTACACCTTC
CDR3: CASIIGGGNYGYTF

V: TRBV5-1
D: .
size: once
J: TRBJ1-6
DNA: TGCGCCAGCAGCTTGGAAGGCGGGTATAATTCACCCCTCCACTTT
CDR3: CASSLEGGYNSPLHF

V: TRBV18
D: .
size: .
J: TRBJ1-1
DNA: TGTGCCAGCTCACCTAGACGGAACACTGAAGCTTTCTTT
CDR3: CASSPRRNTEAFF

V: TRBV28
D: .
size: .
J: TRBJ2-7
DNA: TGTGCCAGCAGGACCTCGGAGAGCCGGTACTTC
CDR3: CASRTSESRYF

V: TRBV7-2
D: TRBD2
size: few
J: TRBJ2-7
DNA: TGTGCCAGCAGCTTCCGGGAGGCCCGCTACGAGCAGTACTTC
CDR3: CASSFREARYEQYF

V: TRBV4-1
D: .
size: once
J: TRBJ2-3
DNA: TGCGCCAGCAGCCGAACCGCGGGGTCTAGCACAGATACGCAGTATTTT
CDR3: CASSRTAGSSTDTQYF

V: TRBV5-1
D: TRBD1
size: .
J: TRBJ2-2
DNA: TGCGCCAGCAGCTCAAACAGGGGTTCGGGCACCGGGGAGCTGTTTTTT
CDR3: CASSSNRGSGTGELFF

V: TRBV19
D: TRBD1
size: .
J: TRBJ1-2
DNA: TGTGCCAGTAGTATACGACAGGGAGGCTACACCTTC
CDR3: CASSIRQGGYTF

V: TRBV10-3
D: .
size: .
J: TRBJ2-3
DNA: TGTGCCACCAGGGAGCGGAGCACAGATACGCAGTATTTT
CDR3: CATRERSTDTQYF

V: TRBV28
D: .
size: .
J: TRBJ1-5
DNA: TGTGCCAGCAGTTTGTCTGTGGGTCAGCCCCAGCATTTT
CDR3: CASSLSVGQPQHF

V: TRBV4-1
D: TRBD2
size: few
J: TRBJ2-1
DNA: TGCGCCAGCAGCGACGGGACTAGCGGGCCATACAATGAGCAGTTCTTC
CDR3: CASSDGTSGPYNEQFF